This T cell receptor (beta chain) was found in a study of molecular identifiers for immune sequencing clone quantification. Germline V gene data show CDR1 as SEHNR and CDR2 as FQNEAQ (reference sequence). This CDR3 comprises 13 residues. Trimming stripped 6 bases from V and 6 bases from J, with 14 bases between. Input for naive CD8 libraries was roughly 19,000 to 1,000,000 sorted cells; the RNA fraction used was 10%, 30% or 50%. The CD8+CD4-CCR7+CD45RA+ phenotype defined the sorted naive CD8 T cells. Methods described previously, with TCR primers listed, were used for bulk TCR libraries. Using its own MiXCR run on the PCR reads, TCRdb lists one record per CDR3 protein. Of around 480,000 distinct CDR3 sequences listed, 20% to 25% were seen once; the top ten hold around 0.84%.

The rearrangement links TRBV7-9 to TRBJ1-1, with D possibly TRBD1 on 6 matching bases. Sequenced sample: naive CD8+ T cells from blood, with Jurkat cell RNA spiked in. Indicated subset: FACS-sorted CD8+CD4-CCR7+CD45RA+ naive T cells. This TCR was sampled from a human donor in good health. Some libraries in this study had Jurkat cell RNA spiked in. CDR3 protein: CASSPEGDAEAFF. DNA for the CDR3: TGTGCCAGCAGTCCCGAGGGGGACGCTGAAGCTTTCTTT.